This T cell receptor beta chain was obtained from a study of T cells after yellow fever vaccination. Per the germline V gene, CDR1 is ENHRY and CDR2 is SYGVKD. The CDR3 runs 12 residues. V dropped 2 bases and J dropped 1 base, with 2 bases sitting between them. The study, taken as a whole, reports: On re-exposure, the response was weaker but peaked faster, at day 5 versus 15.

Comments on this clonotype: Its specificity is unknown.

A single record per CDR3 protein comes from TCRdb applying MiXCR to the 5' RACE reads. Seen here are some 290,000 distinct CDR3 sequences, 9.5% to 12% observed once, and the top ten hold 3% to 3.5%. The input for sequencing was CD4+ T cells sorted from PBMCs, taken 45 days after the yellow fever booster vaccination. This clonotype was obtained from a man aged 18 to 30 who received the YFV17D yellow fever vaccine. The gene calls are TRBV10-3 and TRBJ1-1; D ambiguous. The DNA for the CDR3 is TGTGCCATCAGTGAGCAGAACACTGAAGCTTTCTTT. Protein: CAISEQNTEAFF.